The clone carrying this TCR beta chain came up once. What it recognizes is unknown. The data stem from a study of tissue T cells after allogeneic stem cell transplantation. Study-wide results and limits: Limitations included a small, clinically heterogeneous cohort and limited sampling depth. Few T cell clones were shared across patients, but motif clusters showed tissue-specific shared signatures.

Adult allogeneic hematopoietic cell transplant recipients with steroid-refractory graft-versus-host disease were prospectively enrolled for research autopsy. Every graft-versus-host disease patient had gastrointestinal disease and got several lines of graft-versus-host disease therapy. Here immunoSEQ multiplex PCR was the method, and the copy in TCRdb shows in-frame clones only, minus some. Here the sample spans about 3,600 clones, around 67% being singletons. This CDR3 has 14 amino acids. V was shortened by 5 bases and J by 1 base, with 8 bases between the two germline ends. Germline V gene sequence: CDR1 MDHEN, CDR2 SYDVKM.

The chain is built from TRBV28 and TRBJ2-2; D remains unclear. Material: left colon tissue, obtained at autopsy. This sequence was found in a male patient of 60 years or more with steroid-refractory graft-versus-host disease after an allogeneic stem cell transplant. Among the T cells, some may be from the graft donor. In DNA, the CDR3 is TGTGCCAGCAGTCCACGACAGAACACCGGGGAGCTGTTTTTT. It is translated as CASSPRQNTGELFF.